The entry below describes one T cell receptor beta chain. Its antigen is not known. The sample originates from a study of T cell responses to AZD1222 COVID-19 vaccine. Study information: Second doses that came at about 4 or about 12 weeks were put together. Study-wide points: Most donors were white British and more were female, and clonal diversity was possibly underestimated. Close to half of spike-specific TCRs reportedly recognize unmutated variant regions. Repertoires were collected only later (after the peak T cell response had occurred).

Only in-frame clones appear in the TCRdb table, and some are missing; sequencing was by immunoSEQ multiplex PCR. The sample includes over 110,000 clones, around 93% seen only once; the top ten take approximately 2.8%. V was shortened by 7 bases and J by 6 bases, with 7 bases between the two germline ends. This CDR3 spans 11 amino acids. CDR1 and CDR2 (germline): SGDLS, YYNGEE. This chain joins TRBV9 and TRBJ2-2; D is ambiguous. The material sequenced was peripheral blood, taken on day 0 of AZD1222 vaccination. The TCR comes from an adult in good health. The CDR3 nucleotides read TGTGCCAGCGGGCTGGCCGGGGAGCTGTTTTTT. It yields the protein CASGLAGELFF.